These 2 T cell receptor beta chains were sequenced from one sample in a study of cytomegalovirus exposure and HLA in healthy donors. 60 Vbeta and 13 Jbeta primers were used in PCR. Repertoires were generated with immunoSEQ multiplex PCR, while TCRdb's copy carries only in-frame clones and drops some. There are approximately 140,000 clones in the sample; more than 55% occur only once, and 5.5% to 7.5% lies in the top ten. Sequenced sample: PBMCs. Source of these receptors: a woman in her fifties or sixties in good health and CMV-seronegative.

The chain employs TRBV5-1 and TRBJ2-5; 16 nucleotides match TRBD2. CDR3 length: 18 residues. The J segment lost 1 base and the V segment lost 4 bases, leaving 7 bases of the junction unmatched. Germline assignment: CDR1 SGHRS and CDR2 YFSETQ. The CDR3 sequence: CASSPGLAGGPTQETQYF. The CDR3 DNA reads as TGCGCCAGCAGCCCGGGACTAGCGGGAGGGCCTACCCAAGAGACCCAGTACTTC.

This clone appeared a single time. V is TRBV10-3 and J is TRBJ1-1; the D gene is possibly TRBD1 (5 bases). The CDR3 is 13 residues long. The germline CDR1 and CDR2 sequences are ENHRY and SYGVKD. With 4 bases removed from V and 0 bases from J, the gap between germline ends came to 6 bases. The DNA of the CDR3 is TGTGCCATCAGTGGGGGGGTGAACACTGAAGCTTTCTTT. This encodes CAISGGVNTEAFF.